The 22 T cell receptor beta chains in this list originate from one sample, sequenced in a study of cytomegalovirus exposure and HLA in healthy donors. Researchers ran the PCR with 60 Vbeta and 13 Jbeta primers. Clones were sequenced by immunoSEQ multiplex PCR, and TCRdb holds only the in-frame ones, with some missing. The profile covers some 140,000 clones, with 65% to 80% appearing a single time and 3% to 4% taken by the ten largest. The sample was PBMCs. These receptors all come from a woman aged 35 to 49 in good health and CMV-seronegative.

CDR3 residues: CASALAGELPDTQYF. The CDR3 DNA reads TGCGCCAGCGCACTAGCGGGAGAGCTCCCAGATACGCAGTATTTT. The V call is TRBV4-1, the J call TRBJ2-3; 11 bases align to TRBD2. The CDR3 is 15 amino acids. Germline CDR1 is MGHRA and CDR2 is YSYEKL. With V trimmed by 8 bases and J by 4 bases, 8 bases remained unmatched.

The V call is TRBV7-2, the J call TRBJ1-1; D might be TRBD1 (6 bases). Germline V gene data show CDR1 as SGHTA and CDR2 as FQGNSA. This CDR3 spans 15 amino acids. V was pared by 5 bases and J by 2 bases, with 15 bases between. The CDR3 is CASSRWTAPNTEAFF. The CDR3 DNA reads TGTGCCAGCAGCCGTTGGACAGCACCAAACACTGAAGCTTTCTTT.

The V call is TRBV7-9, the J call TRBJ1-3; D might be TRBD1 (6 bases). The CDR3 sequence is 15 residues long. V dropped 1 base and J dropped 2 bases, with 9 bases sitting between them. CDR1 and CDR2 (germline): SEHNR, FQNEAQ (reference sequence). The CDR3, as DNA: TGTGCCAGCAGCTTAGTAGGACAGCCTGGAAACACCATATATTTT. As protein: CASSLVGQPGNTIYF.

This CDR3 reads CASSESGGRELFF. CDR3 DNA: TGCGCCAGCAGTGAGTCTGGCGGGAGGGAGCTGTTTTTT. The rearrangement links TRBV10-1 to TRBJ2-2; possible D gene TRBD2, 6 bases. Germline CDR1 reads WNHNN; CDR2 reads SYGVQD (reference sequence). Deletions cut 0 bases from V and 9 bases from J, with 8 bases between. The length of the CDR3 is 13 residues.

In this sample, this clone turned up once. This chain joins TRBV7-9 and TRBJ1-4, with no clear D. Germline V gene lookup returns CDR1 SEHNR and CDR2 FQNEAQ (reference sequence). V lost 1 base to trimming and J lost 8 bases, with 17 bases between them. The CDR3 consists of 16 residues. The CDR3 DNA is TGTGCCAGCAGCTTAGGAGGTGGCGGGGTTGGAGAAAAACTGTTTTTT. Translating gives CASSLGGGGVGEKLFF.

The gene calls are TRBV6-1 and TRBJ2-3; 7 nucleotides match TRBD2. The CDR3 is made up of 16 amino acids. V lost 4 bases and J lost 0; bases outside the gene matches: 7. Germline lookup yields CDR1 MNHNS and CDR2 SASEGT. Here the CDR3 DNA reads TGTGCCAGCAGTGGAAGACTAGCTAGGAGCACAGATACGCAGTATTTT. It codes for CASSGRLARSTDTQYF.

With respect to this clone: At one of its ends the junction is not consistent with the germline gene, which may arise from a read error. J is TRBJ1-6 and V is TRBV5-1; D remains unclear. The CDR3 extends over 14 amino acids. In germline, CDR1 is SGHRS, CDR2 YFSETQ. The CDR3 is CASRLGLHNSPLHF. As DNA, the CDR3 is TGCGCCAGCAGATTGGGTCTTCATAATTCACCCCTCCACTTT. The variable domain in full, with the rest retrieved from reference TRBV5-1 and TRBJ1-6, is KAGVTQTPRYLIKTRGQQVTLSCSPISGHRSVSWYQQTPGQGLQFLFEYFSETQRNKGNFPGRFSGRQFSNSRSEMNVSTLELGDSALYLCASRLGLHNSPLHFGNGTRLTVT.

Only one count was recorded for this clone. The CDR3 coding sequence is TGTGCCAGCAGCTTGGGGGGACAGGCCCAAGAGACCCAGTACTTC. Translated, it gives CASSLGGQAQETQYF. The rearrangement joins TRBV5-5 to TRBJ2-5; TRBD1 matches at 8 bases. The trim removed 0 bases at V and 1 base at J, leaving 2 bases unmatched. CDR1 and CDR2 from the germline V gene are SGHKS and YYEKEE (reference sequence). The CDR3 length is 15 residues.

V gene TRBV4-1 combines with J gene TRBJ1-5; the D is unclear. This CDR3 region has 13 residues. V was cut by 6 bases and J by 7 bases, with 13 bases left in between. CDR1 is MGHRA and CDR2 is YSYEKL in the germline V gene. CDR3 residues: CASSKGGGQPQHF. CDR3 nucleotides: TGCGCCAGCAGTAAGGGAGGTGGACAGCCCCAGCATTTT.

The genes are TRBV6-5 and TRBJ1-4; TRBD1 matches at 10 bases. Germline V gene lookup returns CDR1 MNHEY and CDR2 SVGAGI. V shed 6 bases, J shed 6 bases, and the junction held 7 bases outside the gene matches. The CDR3 length is 15 residues. CDR3 region: CASRRQGATDEKLFF. CDR3 in DNA: TGTGCCAGCAGAAGACAGGGGGCTACGGATGAAAAACTGTTTTTT.

The CDR3 nucleotides read TGTGCCAGCAGCTTCGACAGACCGCTGGATTCACCCCTCCACTTT. It specifies CASSFDRPLDSPLHF. This rearrangement joins TRBV16 to TRBJ1-6; weak D call: TRBD1 (5 bases). Trimming removed 5 bases at V and 8 bases at J, with 16 bases between. In germline, CDR1 is KGHSY, CDR2 FQNENV. The CDR3 length is 15 residues.

There are a few counts of this clone. The V and J genes are TRBV5-1 and TRBJ2-6, with TRBD1 as a possible D gene (5 bases). Looked up from germline, CDR1 is SGHRS and CDR2 is YFSETQ. The CDR3 runs 14 residues. Trimming pared 5 bases from V and 6 bases from J, leaving 12 bases between. CDR3 DNA sequence: TGCGCCAGCAGACAGCAGGGTGTGGCCAACGTCCTGACTTTC. Its protein product is CASRQQGVANVLTF.

This chain joins TRBV28 and TRBJ1-5; 8 nucleotides match TRBD1. This CDR3 spans 15 amino acids. The V segment lost 6 bases and the J segment 0 bases; nucleotides outside the gene matches: 4. Germline CDR1 and CDR2: MDHEN and SYDVKM. CDR3 protein: CASSWTGNSNQPQHF. The CDR3 DNA follows: TGTGCCAGCAGCTGGACAGGGAATAGCAATCAGCCCCAGCATTTT.

This chain joins TRBV2 and TRBJ1-6; TRBD1 aligns across 9 bases. Losses at the gene ends were 4 bases for V and 2 bases for J; bases not matched to a gene: 0. From germline, CDR1 is SNHLY and CDR2 FYNNEI. The CDR3 loop spans 15 amino acids. The CDR3 loop is CASSGQGAYNSPLHF. In DNA form, the CDR3 reads TGTGCCAGCAGTGGACAGGGGGCCTATAATTCACCCCTCCACTTT.

The chain has TRBV5-1 and TRBJ1-2, with D possibly matching TRBD1 (6 bases). Germline CDR1 is SGHRS and CDR2 is YFSETQ. V dropped 0 bases and J dropped 5 bases, with 14 bases sitting between them. The length of the CDR3 is 15 residues. For the CDR3, the DNA is TGCGCCAGCAGCTTGGAGCTTCGGGGACAATATGGCTACACCTTC. It is translated as CASSLELRGQYGYTF.

The chain joins TRBV4-1 to TRBJ1-1; D is ambiguous. Deletions cut 2 bases from V and 3 bases from J, with 16 bases between. CDR1 is MGHRA, CDR2 YSYEKL, per germline. The CDR3 covers 16 residues. The CDR3, as DNA: TGCGCCAGCAGCCAATACCCGGCGGGGTGGGACACTGAAGCTTTCTTT. Protein product: CASSQYPAGWDTEAFF.

The rearrangement uses TRBV7-8 and TRBJ2-3; TRBD2 might be the D (6 bases). The CDR3 is 15 residues long. Germline CDR1 is SGHVS and CDR2 is FQNEAQ. The V end was cut by 4 bases, the J end by 2 bases, with 13 bases between. This chain's CDR3 is CASSYRDWYTDTQYF. The CDR3 DNA reads TGTGCCAGCAGCTATCGGGACTGGTACACAGATACGCAGTATTTT.

J is TRBJ1-2 and V is TRBV2; 9 bases fit TRBD1. This CDR3 is built from 13 residues. V gave up 5 bases and J gave up 5 bases; unmatched junction bases: 3. Germline CDR1 SNHLY, CDR2 FYNNEI. CDR3 nucleotide sequence: TGTGCCAGCAGTTTTGGACAGGGGTATGGCTACACCTTC. This sequence encodes CASSFGQGYGYTF.

The genes are TRBV29-1 and TRBJ2-3; a possible D gene is TRBD2 (5 bases). In germline, CDR1 is SQVTM, CDR2 ANQGSEA. The CDR3 spans 14 residues. The germline V and J ends were trimmed by 2 bases and 4 bases, with 13 bases remaining between them. The CDR3 DNA reads TGCAGCGTTGAAACCGGACTCGGAGCAGATACGCAGTATTTT. This encodes CSVETGLGADTQYF.

This sequence joins TRBV19 and TRBJ1-6, with D uncertain. The CDR3 runs to 14 residues. Germline CDR1 reads LNHDA; CDR2 reads SQIVND (reference sequence). Trimming cost V 9 bases and J 8 bases, with 17 bases left between them. CDR3 in amino acids: CASRTLVRDSPLHF. CDR3 nucleotides: TGTGCCAGCCGCACCCTGGTACGGGATTCACCCCTCCACTTT.

The rearrangement uses TRBV5-1 and TRBJ2-5; a possible D gene is TRBD1 (5 bases). Germline V CDR1 and CDR2: SGHRS, YFSETQ. CDR3 length: 14 amino acids. Deletions cut 0 bases from V and 0 bases from J, with 6 bases between. The CDR3 DNA sequence: TGCGCCAGCAGCTTGGAGGGGTACCAAGAGACCCAGTACTTC. Protein product: CASSLEGYQETQYF.

The V call is TRBV7-9, the J call TRBJ2-7; D might be TRBD2 (6 bases). The CDR3 is made up of 16 amino acids. Trimming took 5 bases from V and 2 from J, leaving 19 bases between them. From germline, CDR1 is SEHNR and CDR2 FQNEAQ (reference sequence). The CDR3: CASSLPGGTGPYEQYF. DNA for the CDR3: TGTGCCAGCAGCCTTCCTGGGGGGACGGGTCCCTACGAGCAGTACTTC.